The T cell receptor beta chain under discussion was sequenced for a study of blood T cell repertoires in COVID-19. The V gene lost 3 bases and the J gene lost 2 bases, with 7 bases spanning the gap. Germline CDR1 SGHTA, CDR2 FQGNSA. The CDR3 totals 14 residues. Clones were read by immunoSEQ multiplex PCR, and TCRdb kept only the in-frame ones, dropping some. This sample yields approximately 120,000 clones, of which more than 70% are seen a single time; 3.2% belongs to the top ten. The sequenced material came from peripheral blood. This chain connects TRBV7-2 to TRBJ1-4; unclear D gene. The TCR comes from a woman at least 80 years old with COVID-19, enrolled during active disease. Written as DNA, the CDR3 is TGTGCCAGCAGCTTGAGGGCGACTAATGAAAAACTGTTTTTT. Its protein product is CASSLRATNEKLFF.